This TCR beta chain was found in a study of cytomegalovirus exposure and HLA in healthy donors. Study results and limitations: In a later analysis, DRB1 alleles had the most associated TCRs; HLA-C alleles the fewest. In a later analysis, at a false discovery rate of 0.05, about 17,000 TCR beta sequences matched HLA alleles.

60 Vbeta and 13 Jbeta primers were used in PCR. Data came from immunoSEQ multiplex PCR; TCRdb stores just in-frame clones and leaves some out. The sample shows about 140,000 clones, around 78% of them seen only once. A note on this clone: What it binds is unknown.

The germline CDR1 and CDR2 sequences are MNHEY and SVGAGI. With 2 bases clipped from V and 2 bases from J, the junction kept 3 bases outside the gene matches. The CDR3 is 14 amino acids. The sample comprised PBMCs. The origin of this receptor is a woman aged 35 to 49 in good health and CMV-seropositive. The chain recombines TRBV6-5 with TRBJ2-7, with 7 bases lining up with TRBD1. CDR3 DNA: TGTGCCAGCAGTTACCGTGACAGGGCCTACGAGCAGTACTTC. It specifies CASSYRDRAYEQYF.